This TCR beta chain originates from a study of blood T cells in healthy people across ages. The table lists this clonotype with a count of one. V shed 4 bases and J shed 0 bases, with 13 bases lying between them. Germline V gene lookup returns CDR1 DFQATT and CDR2 SNEGSKA (reference sequence). This CDR3 comprises 14 residues. It was with a sample-barcoded 5' primer and a J-beta primer mix that a second PCR of roughly 6 to 12 cycles was run. All samples yielded 2.5 million or more CDR3-containing paired-end reads. TCRdb re-called the 5' RACE reads with MiXCR, one entry per CDR3 protein. The sample contains roughly 1,500,000 distinct CDR3 sequences, approximately 38% of which appear only once.

This TCR derives from a woman aged 18-29 years in good health. V usage is TRBV20-1 and J usage is TRBJ2-7; D remains unclear. The specimen was blood. The CDR3 DNA sequence: TGCAGTGCTACAGGAACGGGTAGCTCCTACGAGCAGTACTTC. It specifies CSATGTGSSYEQYF.